The clone carrying this T cell receptor beta chain was picked up a small number of times. Its antigen remains unknown. The CDR3 is made up of 15 amino acids. With V trimmed by 5 bases and J by 1 base, 7 bases remained unmatched. Germline CDR1 reads SGHVS; CDR2 reads FNYEAQ. The data were taken from a study of T cell responses to AZD1222 COVID-19 vaccine. Overall study results and limits: Close to half of spike-specific TCRs reportedly recognize unmutated variant regions. The study found vaccine-associated CD4 TCRs spanning spike, dominant at 160-218 and 743-854. There were mostly white British donors and more females than males, and clonal diversity was possibly underestimated.

Some clones are missing from TCRdb's copy, which holds only in-frame ones; the method was immunoSEQ multiplex PCR. Of 100,000 to 150,000 clones in the sample, about 92% were seen once. Pooled in the analysis were second doses at about 4 or about 12 weeks. The material sequenced was peripheral blood, taken 28 days after the second AZD1222 dose. This chain joins TRBV7-6 and TRBJ1-1; 7 bases agree with TRBD1. The clonotype comes from an adult who received the AZD1222 COVID-19 vaccine. CDR3 coding DNA: TGTGCCAGCAGCCACGACAGGGCGAGGAACACTGAAGCTTTCTTT. Its protein product is CASSHDRARNTEAFF.